One and the same sample provided the 2 T cell receptor beta chains below, sequenced in a study of shared clonotypes between healthy human individuals. Produced via immunoSEQ multiplex PCR; TCRdb's table is partial and in-frame only. Of approximately 2,300,000 clones listed, just under 95% are singletons. Sample: naive CD4+ T cells from PBMCs. Sample subset: CD45RA+ positively selected. These receptors were taken from a man aged 18 to 29 in good health. Some clones in this sample may be carry-over from other donors' samples.

The rearrangement uses TRBV6-6 and TRBJ1-2; 7 nucleotides align to TRBD1. The V gene end was trimmed by 7 bases and the J gene end by 5 bases; junction bases not matched to a gene: 13. Germline CDR1 reads MNHNY; CDR2 reads SVGAGI (reference sequence). The CDR3 consists of 15 residues. DNA for the CDR3: TGTGCCAGCAAAGGACAGGCTCAAGACCTTTATGGCTACACCTTC. This gives the protein CASKGQAQDLYGYTF.

V and J are TRBV11-2 and TRBJ2-6; the D gene is possibly TRBD1 (5 bases). CDR3 length: 17 residues. The germline gives CDR1 SGHAT, CDR2 FQNNGV. The V and J ends lost 5 bases and 0 bases respectively, with 14 bases between them. CDR3 loop: CASSETGRISGANVLTF. The CDR3 DNA is TGTGCCAGCAGCGAAACAGGAAGAATCTCTGGGGCCAACGTCCTGACTTTC. The full variable domain, rest sourced from reference TRBV11-2 and TRBJ2-6, is EAGVAQSPRYKIIEKRQSVAFWCNPISGHATLYWYQQILGQGPKLLIQFQNNGVVDDSQLPKDRFSAERLKGVDSTLKIQPAKLEDSAVYLCASSETGRISGANVLTFGAGSRLTVL.